These 23 T cell receptor beta chains were sequenced from one sample in a study of T-cell reconstitution after alpha-beta-depleted transplantation in children. The TCRbeta library incorporated unique molecular identifiers. MiXCR, run by TCRdb on the PCR reads, gives a single entry per CDR3 protein. The data contain hundreds of thousands of distinct CDR3 sequences, approximately 15% of them singletons. Source: PBMCs from the stem cell graft donor, taken from the stem cell graft. The receptor set was obtained from a human donor who donated a stem cell graft to a child with acute myeloid leukemia.

This chain joins TRBV5-1 and TRBJ1-1; a weak D match, TRBD1 (6 bases). The V gene's germline CDR1 is SGHRS and CDR2 YFSETQ. V lost 5 bases and J lost 10, with 24 bases in between. This CDR3 region has 15 residues. In DNA, the CDR3 is TGCGCCAGCAGTTTTCTCGGACAGAGAGATTTTGGAGCTTTCTTT. It is translated as CASSFLGQRDFGAFF.

The genes are TRBV5-1 and TRBJ2-3; TRBD1 might be the D (5 bases). The CDR3 runs to 18 residues. V was trimmed by 2 bases and J by 2 bases, leaving 21 bases between them. CDR1 and CDR2 (germline): SGHRS, YFSETQ. CDR3 in DNA: TGCGCCAGCAGCTTCTGGACCCTACCAGGGCTTGCCACAGATACGCAGTATTTT. Translation: CASSFWTLPGLATDTQYF.

This clonotype appeared many times. The chain links TRBV20-1 to TRBJ1-2; D is possibly TRBD1 (5 bases). CDR3 length: 12 residues. V was shortened by 5 bases and J by 7 bases, with 14 bases between the two germline ends. The germline CDR1 and CDR2 sequences are DFQATT and SNEGSKA (reference sequence). The CDR3 sequence is CSAATDPSGYTF. CDR3 in DNA: TGCAGTGCTGCGACAGACCCTAGTGGCTACACCTTC.

CDR3 nucleotide sequence: TGTGCCAGCAGCCCTCGACGTGGTGGCTACACCTTC. This gives the protein CASSPRRGGYTF. The J gene is TRBJ1-2, the V gene TRBV7-2; D gene uncertain. V lost 5 bases to trimming and J lost 7 bases, with 11 bases between them. Germline CDR1 reads SGHTA; CDR2 reads FQGNSA. The length of the CDR3 is 12 residues.

The chain is built from TRBV20-1 and TRBJ1-2; 8 bases align to TRBD1. The germline gives CDR1 DFQATT, CDR2 SNEGSKA (reference sequence). With V trimmed by 6 bases and J by 8 bases, 2 bases remained unmatched. The CDR3 sequence is 10 residues long. CDR3 DNA sequence: TGCAGTGCGGCAGGGGGCGGCTACACCTTC. Translated: CSAAGGGYTF.

This clonotype was observed a few times. V gene TRBV7-2 combines with J gene TRBJ2-5; D remains ambiguous. Germline-derived CDR1 and CDR2 are SGHTA and FQGNSA. V dropped 5 bases and J dropped 3 bases, with 16 bases sitting between them. CDR3 length: 15 residues. CDR3 nucleotides: TGTGCCAGCAGCCTCCCCCGGTGGAGCGAAGAGACCCAGTACTTC. This codes for CASSLPRWSEETQYF.

Ten or more counts support this clonotype. V is TRBV12-3 or TRBV12-4 and J is TRBJ2-5, with a possible D match to TRBD2 (6 bases). The length of the CDR3 is 16 residues. V lost 7 bases to trimming and J lost 3 bases, with 21 bases between them. In DNA, the CDR3 is TGTGCCAGCACCGTTCAAGTTTCGGGGGATAAAGAGACCCAGTACTTC. It encodes CASTVQVSGDKETQYF.

This clonotype was picked up many times. The V and J genes are TRBV29-1 and TRBJ2-5; D is undetermined. The ends were cut back, 5 bases at V and 2 bases at J, with 9 bases in the middle. This CDR3 is built from 12 residues. CDR1 is SQVTM, CDR2 ANQGSEA, per germline. The CDR3 here is CSVKGPQETQYF. Here the CDR3 DNA reads TGCAGCGTTAAGGGTCCACAAGAGACCCAGTACTTC.

This clonotype was seen repeatedly, ten times or more. This chain joins TRBV20-1 and TRBJ2-1, with TRBD1 as a possible D gene (6 bases). The germline gives CDR1 DFQATT, CDR2 SNEGSKA (reference sequence). The CDR3 is made up of 16 amino acids. V gave up 7 bases and J gave up 3 bases, with 22 bases separating them. CDR3 in DNA: TGCAGTGTCTACGGTTGGGGGCTTGCTAGCTACAATGAGCAGTTCTTC. Translation gives CSVYGWGLASYNEQFF.

On this clonotype itself: A much larger clone sits a single nucleotide away, making a read error possible. The V and J genes are TRBV4-2 and TRBJ2-3, with D perhaps TRBD2 (5 bases). CDR1 and CDR2 from the germline V gene are LGHNA and YNFKEQ. This CDR3 is built from 15 residues. Trimming removed 0 bases from V and 1 base from J, with 8 bases in between. CDR3 residues: CASSQERAGTDTQYF. In nucleotides, the CDR3 is TGTGCCAGCAGCCAAGAGAGGGCGGGCACAGATACGCAGTATTTT.

With regard to this clonotype: Given a much more abundant clone one base away, this may be a read error. This chain uses TRBV20-1 with TRBJ2-2; D is perhaps TRBD1 (6 bases). Germline CDR1 DFQATT, CDR2 SNEGSKA (reference sequence). The ends were cut back, 4 bases at V and 9 bases at J, with 24 bases in the middle. CDR3 length: 16 amino acids. CDR3 bases: TGCAGTGCTAAGACCCGGAACAGGGTCCTGACGCGGGAGCTGTTTTTT. Translation: CSAKTRNRVLTRELFF.

This chain joins TRBV29-1 and TRBJ1-2; no firm D call. The V gene's germline CDR1 is SQVTM and CDR2 ANQGSEA. The germline V and J ends were trimmed by 2 bases and 0 bases, with 13 bases remaining between them. There are 15 residues in the CDR3. The CDR3 reads CSVENGQTTNYGYTF. The CDR3 coding sequence is TGCAGCGTTGAAAACGGGCAGACTACTAACTATGGCTACACCTTC.

This clonotype came up many times. The chain uses TRBV20-1 and TRBJ2-3; D is unresolved. This CDR3 comprises 10 residues. V was pared by 2 bases and J by 9 bases, with 6 bases between. CDR1 and CDR2 from the germline V gene are DFQATT and SNEGSKA (reference sequence). CDR3 sequence reads: CSARLGTQYF. In nucleotides, the CDR3 is TGCAGTGCTAGATTGGGCACGCAGTATTTT.

The chain recombines TRBV12-3 or TRBV12-4 with TRBJ2-7, with 9 bases identical to TRBD1. Germline trimming cut 4 bases from V and 4 bases from J; bases unmatched to any gene: 8. This CDR3 contains 15 residues. CDR3 sequence: CASSWDRATLYEQYF. In DNA, the CDR3 is TGTGCCAGCAGTTGGGACAGGGCGACCCTTTACGAGCAGTACTTC.

The chain carries TRBV5-5 and TRBJ1-4; D possibly corresponds to TRBD1 (5 bases). The CDR3 contains 18 residues. V was trimmed by 5 bases and J by 0 bases, leaving 20 bases between them. Germline V lookup: CDR1 SGHKS, CDR2 YYEKEE (reference sequence). CDR3 DNA: TGTGCCAGCAGGAGGGGAGGATCTTCCCGGCCAACTAATGAAAAACTGTTTTTT. It is translated as CASRRGGSSRPTNEKLFF.

This clonotype was counted many times. The chain is built from TRBV4-3 and TRBJ1-6; a weak D match, TRBD1 (6 bases). From germline, CDR1 is LGHNA and CDR2 YSLEER. This CDR3 is built from 14 residues. V shed 4 bases and J shed 10 bases, with 14 bases lying between them. The CDR3: CASSPGRGGSPLHF. DNA for the CDR3: TGCGCCAGCAGCCCAGGCAGGGGAGGCTCACCCCTCCACTTT.

This chain links TRBV4-3 with TRBJ2-2; D is unclear. Per germline, CDR1 LGHNA and CDR2 YSLEER. V lost 6 bases to trimming and J lost 3 bases, with 11 bases between them. This CDR3 spans 14 amino acids. This CDR3 is CASSKGDDTGELFF. CDR3 bases: TGCGCCAGCAGTAAGGGTGACGACACCGGGGAGCTGTTTTTT.

The genes are TRBV20-1 and TRBJ1-3, with 7 bases fitting TRBD1. This CDR3 comprises 15 residues. Germline values: CDR1 DFQATT, CDR2 SNEGSKA (reference sequence). Trimming took 6 bases from V and 3 from J; bases not matched to a gene: 11. The CDR3, as DNA: TGCAGTGCGGGGAGACAGGGTCTAGGTGGAAACACCATATATTTT. Translated: CSAGRQGLGGNTIYF.

This clonotype was detected once. A much larger clone sits a single nucleotide away, making a read error possible. The V call is TRBV29-1, the J call TRBJ1-3; D not certain. CDR1 and CDR2 from the germline V gene are SQVTM and ANQGSEA. CDR3 length: 13 residues. The CDR3 spells CSVVVDSGNTIHF. DNA for the CDR3: TGCAGCGTTGTCGTGGACTCTGGAAACACCATACATTTT.

This clonotype occurred a few times. The chain has TRBV10-2 and TRBJ2-5; D is unclear. The CDR3 length is 14 residues. CDR1 WSHSY and CDR2 SAAADI come from the germline V gene. V was trimmed by 7 bases and J by 4 bases, leaving 16 bases between them. The chain's CDR3 is CASKPNRRTETQYF. The CDR3 bases are TGCGCCAGCAAGCCCAACCGTAGGACAGAGACCCAGTACTTC.

The rearrangement joins TRBV7-8 to TRBJ2-6; D is perhaps TRBD1 (5 bases). The CDR3 extends over 16 amino acids. Germline CDR1 and CDR2: SGHVS and FQNEAQ. The V gene lost 3 bases and the J gene lost 1 base, with 10 bases spanning the gap. CDR3 loop: CASSLTRASGANVLTF. For the CDR3, the DNA is TGTGCCAGCAGCTTGACCAGGGCATCTGGGGCCAACGTCCTGACTTTC.

This clonotype was seen many times. This sequence joins TRBV12-3 or TRBV12-4 and TRBJ2-2; the D is unclear. V lost 6 bases and J 7 bases, leaving 9 bases between the germline ends. This CDR3 has 12 amino acids. CDR3 nucleotide sequence: TGTGCCAGCAGCCCGCAGAACGGGGAGCTGTTTTTT. Translation: CASSPQNGELFF.

This clonotype was seen at least ten times. This chain links TRBV29-1 with TRBJ2-5; 11 bases fit TRBD1. CDR3 length: 13 amino acids. Looked up from germline, CDR1 is SQVTM and CDR2 is ANQGSEA. J lost 4 bases, V lost 6 bases, and 4 bases had no gene match. CDR3 loop: CSVRTGGAETQYF. The CDR3 DNA reads TGCAGCGTCCGGACAGGGGGCGCAGAGACCCAGTACTTC.